This note documents a single T cell receptor (beta chain) sequence. The antigen is undetermined. Per the germline V gene, CDR1 is MDHEN and CDR2 is SYDVKM. CDR3 length equals 12 residues. Between the trimmed V and J ends, which lost 5 bases and 6 bases, there was a span of 7 bases. The sample belongs to a study of OX40 agonist ivuxolimab in advanced cancers. Sequencing used immunoSEQ multiplex PCR; TCRdb keeps in-frame clones, though not all of them. Counted here are roughly 65,000 clones, about 82% occurring once; the ten biggest clones make up approximately 10%. Study-wide results and limits: CD4+ and CD8+ blood T cells expanded clonally by week 6 at 0.1 to 3.0 mg/kg.

The clonotype was recovered from an adult with an advanced solid tumor such as melanoma, head and neck, liver or kidney cancer. J is TRBJ1-4 and V is TRBV28; D is uncertain. The material was CD4+ or CD8+ T cells sorted from blood, obtained in a trial of the OX40 agonist ivuxolimab. This CDR3 is CASSTLYEKLFF. The CDR3 bases are TGTGCCAGCAGTACCCTGTATGAAAAACTGTTTTTT.